This record concerns one TCR beta chain sequence. These data come from a study of technical replicates of blood from several donors. The germline CDR1 and CDR2 sequences are SEHNR and FQNEAQ (reference sequence). This CDR3 comprises 18 residues. With V trimmed by 5 bases and J by 2 bases, 12 bases remained unmatched. This table comes from immunoSEQ multiplex PCR, and its TCRdb copy is limited to in-frame clones, with some not included. Counted here are 65,000 to 85,000 clones, under 95% occurring once; the ten biggest clones make up about 0.35%. The receptor was derived from a human donor in good health. The chain has TRBV7-9 and TRBJ2-5; 12 bases line up with TRBD1. The sequenced sample consisted of T cells isolated from PBMCs. The CDR3 region is CASSPKFRDRGHQETQYF. The DNA for the CDR3 is TGTGCCAGCAGCCCGAAATTCCGGGACAGGGGGCATCAAGAGACCCAGTACTTC.